The 18 T cell receptor beta chains below come from one sample, sequenced in a study of radiotherapy plus CTLA-4 blockade in lung cancer (dated by TCRdb to 2016 to 2019). Libraries were prepared through the immunoSEQ multiplex PCR assay. The immuneACCESS repertoire file appears here via TCRdb, limited to in-frame rearrangements. These files lack a portion of the clones; in checked studies, under half of the deficit traces to unresolved V genes, and the cause of the others is not known. This sample gives approximately 52,000 clones in total; 65% to 85% of them show up just once. Roughly 2.4% of the sample comes from the top ten. The source material was peripheral blood, sampled from a patient treated with radiotherapy plus ipilimumab. The receptors shown here come from a human donor with non-small cell lung cancer whose response to radiotherapy plus ipilimumab could not be evaluated.

CDR3 residues: CASSVLGGSYNEQFF. The CDR3 DNA reads TGTGCCAGCAGTGTCTTAGGCGGGAGTTACAATGAGCAGTTCTTC. The chain links TRBV2 to TRBJ2-1, with 7 bases matching TRBD2. This CDR3 is 15 amino acids long. Trimming removed 4 bases from V and 4 bases from J; junction bases left unmatched: 7. Looked up from germline, CDR1 is SNHLY and CDR2 is FYNNEI.

This clone was detected a few times. The V call is TRBV28, the J call TRBJ2-5, with TRBD2 matching 8 bases. CDR1 MDHEN and CDR2 SYDVKM come from the germline V gene. Losses at the gene ends were 0 bases for V and 1 base for J; bases not matched to a gene: 1. The CDR3 is 15 residues long. CDR3 protein: CASSLWREAQETQYF. DNA of the CDR3: TGTGCCAGCAGTTTATGGCGGGAGGCCCAAGAGACCCAGTACTTC.

The J gene is TRBJ2-3, the V gene TRBV4-3; 11 bases align to TRBD2. The ends lost 3 bases at V and 3 bases at J; junction bases unmatched: 11. Germline V gene sequence: CDR1 LGHNA, CDR2 YSLEER. The CDR3 length is 18 residues. The CDR3 is CASSHFHKASGGTDTQYF. DNA of the CDR3: TGCGCCAGCAGCCATTTTCATAAGGCTAGCGGGGGGACAGATACGCAGTATTTT.

This chain uses TRBV7-9 with TRBJ1-5; 8 nucleotides align to TRBD1. V was clipped by 4 bases and J by 4 bases; unmatched bases: 6. The germline gives CDR1 SEHNR, CDR2 FQNEAQ (reference sequence). The CDR3 is made up of 15 amino acids. Here the CDR3 DNA reads TGTGCCAGCAGCTCGGGACAGGCACCGAATCAGCCCCAGCATTTT. Translation: CASSSGQAPNQPQHF.

This chain connects TRBV7-6 to TRBJ1-1; TRBD1 is a possible D gene (6 bases). CDR1 SGHVS and CDR2 FNYEAQ come from the germline V gene. Trimming cost V 9 bases and J 3 bases, with 23 bases left between them. This CDR3 spans 16 amino acids. The CDR3 DNA is TGTGCCAGGACGGGGGGGGCGAAAAATGAGGACACTGAAGCTTTCTTT. Its translation: CARTGGAKNEDTEAFF.

The chain combines TRBV29-1 with TRBJ2-1; 10 bases map to TRBD2. The germline V gene encodes CDR1 SQVTM and CDR2 ANQGSEA. V trimming: 6 bases; J trimming: 6 bases; junction bases outside the gene matches: 11. The CDR3 is made up of 15 amino acids. CDR3 sequence (DNA): TGCAGCGTCTCAGGAGGAAGCGGGAGGGCCAATGAGCAGTTCTTC. Translated, it gives CSVSGGSGRANEQFF.

Here the CDR3 DNA reads TGTGCCAGCAGCCAAGGGACAGGGGGCTTTGATGAAAAACTGTTTTTT. It specifies CASSQGTGGFDEKLFF. This chain links TRBV4-2 with TRBJ1-4, with 11 bases aligning to TRBD1. CDR3 length equals 16 residues. Germline CDR1 and CDR2: LGHNA and YNFKEQ. The trim removed 1 base at V and 6 bases at J, leaving 4 bases unmatched.

The chain employs TRBV6-1 and TRBJ1-2, with a possible D match to TRBD1 (5 bases). The V end was cut by 4 bases, the J end by 4 bases, with 10 bases between. This CDR3 has 13 residues. Germline CDR1 and CDR2: MNHNS and SASEGT. CDR3 coding DNA: TGTGCCAGCAGTGGAGACAGCTCCTATGGCTACACCTTC. This translates into CASSGDSSYGYTF.

This CDR3 is CSVDGGRGRADEQYF. CDR3 bases: TGCAGCGTTGATGGGGGCAGGGGGCGGGCTGACGAGCAGTACTTC. The J gene is TRBJ2-7, the V gene TRBV29-1; TRBD1 agrees at 8 bases. Germline V gene lookup returns CDR1 SQVTM and CDR2 ANQGSEA. The CDR3 has 15 residues. V lost 3 bases, J lost 5 bases, and 12 bases stayed unmatched.

The chain employs TRBV7-9 and TRBJ1-1; weak D call: TRBD1 (6 bases). This CDR3 is 14 amino acids long. The germline V gene encodes CDR1 SEHNR and CDR2 FQNEAQ (reference sequence). V lost 3 bases to trimming and J lost 1 base, with 9 bases between them. The CDR3 DNA reads as TGTGCCAGCAGCTTCGGACAGAAGAACACTGAAGCTTTCTTT. It yields the protein CASSFGQKNTEAFF.

The V gene is TRBV4-3, the J gene TRBJ2-1; 14 nucleotides align to TRBD2. The CDR3 consists of 17 residues. J gave up 9 bases and V 0 bases, and 7 bases lay outside the gene matches. Looked up from germline, CDR1 is LGHNA and CDR2 is YSLEER. The chain's CDR3 is CASSQEFRLAGGSEQFF. The CDR3 DNA is TGCGCCAGCAGCCAAGAGTTTCGACTAGCGGGGGGGAGTGAGCAGTTCTTC.

The chain employs TRBV28 and TRBJ2-1, with 8 bases fitting TRBD1. The CDR3 contains 14 residues. Germline CDR1 MDHEN, CDR2 SYDVKM. After removal of 7 bases from V and 2 bases from J, the junction contained 4 bases not matched to a gene. This CDR3 is CASIRGQAYNEQFF. CDR3 DNA: TGTGCCAGCATTCGGGGACAGGCCTACAATGAGCAGTTCTTC.

V and J are TRBV28 and TRBJ2-7; tentative D call: TRBD2 (6 bases). V was shortened by 5 bases and J by 4 bases, with 18 bases between the two germline ends. Germline V gene data show CDR1 as MDHEN and CDR2 as SYDVKM. The CDR3 runs 15 residues. In nucleotides, the CDR3 is TGTGCCAGCAGTCTAGTGGGGGACTGGACTTACGAGCAGTACTTC. Its protein is CASSLVGDWTYEQYF.

V and J are TRBV9 and TRBJ1-3, with D tentatively TRBD1 (5 bases). Germline lookup yields CDR1 SGDLS and CDR2 YYNGEE. Deletions cut 0 bases from V and 1 base from J, with 11 bases between. CDR3 size: 16 residues. CDR3 sequence: CASSVATGRSGNTIYF. The CDR3 DNA reads TGTGCCAGCAGCGTAGCTACAGGCCGATCTGGAAACACCATATATTTT.

The gene calls are TRBV13 and TRBJ1-6; 9 bases align to TRBD1. Germline assignment: CDR1 PRHDT and CDR2 FYEKMQ (reference sequence). The junction had 4 bases not matched to a gene; V was cut back by 5 bases and J by 8 bases. CDR3 length: 14 amino acids. The CDR3: CASSTRDRDSPLHF. The DNA of the CDR3 is TGTGCCAGCAGCACCCGGGACAGGGATTCACCCCTCCACTTT.

The DNA of the CDR3 is TGTGCCAGCAGCCGAAGTGCAGGCTCCAACACTGAAGCTTTCTTT. Translation: CASSRSAGSNTEAFF. The rearrangement links TRBV7-2 to TRBJ1-1, with D unclear. The CDR3 consists of 15 residues. The germline V and J ends were trimmed by 5 bases and 2 bases, with 15 bases remaining between them. Germline V CDR1 and CDR2: SGHTA, FQGNSA.

This chain connects TRBV29-1 to TRBJ1-1; tentative D call: TRBD1 (6 bases). The germline CDR1 and CDR2 sequences are SQVTM and ANQGSEA. This CDR3 is 14 amino acids long. V was clipped by 6 bases and J by 11 bases, with 25 bases between them. Here the CDR3 reads CSVARDKVRSSAFF. CDR3 DNA sequence: TGCAGCGTAGCCCGGGACAAAGTGAGGAGTAGTGCTTTCTTT.

The sample holds one count of this clone. Here the CDR3 reads CASSGTLDNEQFF. CDR3 nucleotides: TGCGCCAGCAGCGGGACTCTCGACAATGAGCAGTTCTTC. This rearrangement joins TRBV4-1 to TRBJ2-1, with D perhaps matching TRBD2 (6 bases). Germline V lookup: CDR1 MGHRA, CDR2 YSYEKL. This CDR3 comprises 13 residues. The V end was cut by 5 bases, the J end by 5 bases, with 10 bases between.